The 19 T cell receptor beta chains below all came from one sample that was sequenced in a study of blood T cells in healthy people across ages. For the second PCR, which ran for roughly 7 to 11 cycles, a sample-barcoded 5' primer and a J-beta primer mix were used. TCRdb passed the 5' RACE reads through MiXCR, listing each CDR3 protein once. The table lists about 1.6 million distinct CDR3 sequences, about 35% of them singletons. The sequencing sample was made of blood. The receptors shown here come from a woman aged 30 to 39 in good health.

This chain's CDR3 is CAWIPGGLTDTQYF. The CDR3 bases are TGTGCCTGGATCCCCGGCGGACTCACAGATACGCAGTATTTT. This chain uses TRBV30 with TRBJ2-3; a weak D match, TRBD2 (5 bases). CDR3 length: 14 residues. Deletions cut 4 bases from V and 2 bases from J, with 13 bases between. Germline V gene sequence: CDR1 GTSNPN, CDR2 SVGIG (reference sequence).

This clonotype was seen only once. The chain carries TRBV10-3 and TRBJ2-7; D perhaps matches TRBD2 (6 bases). The CDR3 runs to 12 residues. Trimming cost V 10 bases and J 0 bases, with 10 bases left between them. Germline lookup yields CDR1 ENHRY and CDR2 SYGVKD. CDR3 region: CATGDLSYEQYF. CDR3 nucleotides: TGTGCCACGGGGGACCTCTCCTACGAGCAGTACTTC.

The chain combines TRBV30 with TRBJ1-2, with D perhaps TRBD1 (5 bases). CDR1 is GTSNPN and CDR2 is SVGIG in the germline V gene (reference sequence). The CDR3 loop spans 11 amino acids. The CDR3 region has the DNA TGTGGGCTGGGACCGCTCTATGGCTACACCTTC. It codes for CGLGPLYGYTF.

This clonotype was seen a handful of times. The chain recombines TRBV6-2 or TRBV6-3 with TRBJ2-5; a weak D match, TRBD2 (6 bases). V gave up 4 bases and J gave up 5 bases, with 14 bases separating them. The CDR3 totals 14 residues. CDR1 is MNHEY and CDR2 is SVGEGT in the germline V gene. The CDR3 sequence is CASSSLAEEETQYF. The CDR3 DNA is TGTGCCAGCAGTTCGTTAGCGGAGGAGGAGACCCAGTACTTC.

The chain is built from TRBV28 and TRBJ2-3; D might be TRBD2 (5 bases). Trimming cost V 6 bases and J 3 bases, with 13 bases left between them. Looked up from germline, CDR1 is MDHEN and CDR2 is SYDVKM. This CDR3 spans 14 amino acids. In DNA, the CDR3 is TGTGCCAGCAGCATTTACGGGGTGACAGATACGCAGTATTTT. Its translation: CASSIYGVTDTQYF.

Only a few counts were recorded for this clonotype. The J gene is TRBJ2-1, the V gene TRBV6-1; TRBD2 matches at 9 bases. Germline V CDR1 and CDR2: MNHNS, SASEGT. This CDR3 has 13 residues. Trimming at V came to 8 bases and at J to 9 bases, leaving 8 bases not matched to a gene. The chain's CDR3 is CASRGTSNGEQFF. CDR3 sequence (DNA): TGTGCCAGCCGGGGGACTAGCAATGGTGAGCAGTTCTTC.

In its sample, this clonotype was seen a few times. The CDR3: CASSQEWGGSGIYEQYF. The DNA of the CDR3 is TGCGCCAGCAGCCAAGAGTGGGGCGGGAGTGGGATCTACGAGCAGTACTTC. The chain recombines TRBV4-1 with TRBJ2-7, with TRBD2 identical over 7 bases. J gave up 3 bases and V 0 bases, and 11 bases lay outside the gene matches. Germline V gene lookup returns CDR1 MGHRA and CDR2 YSYEKL. CDR3 length: 17 amino acids.

The gene calls are TRBV5-1 and TRBJ2-3, with 9 bases that match TRBD1. The CDR3 runs to 15 residues. Trimming removed 7 bases from V and 4 bases from J; junction bases left unmatched: 10. The germline gives CDR1 SGHRS, CDR2 YFSETQ. CDR3 bases: TGCGCCAGCGTAGATGGACAGGGGATGTCAGATACGCAGTATTTT. Its protein product is CASVDGQGMSDTQYF.

The V call is TRBV20-1, the J call TRBJ1-1; TRBD1 agrees at 7 bases. V was clipped by 4 bases and J by 4 bases; unmatched bases: 9. This CDR3 spans 14 amino acids. The germline gives CDR1 DFQATT, CDR2 SNEGSKA (reference sequence). CDR3: CSAKAGGGITEAFF. The CDR3 DNA reads TGCAGTGCTAAAGCAGGGGGTGGTATCACTGAAGCTTTCTTT.

This clonotype was seen repeatedly, ten times or more. The chain carries TRBV2 and TRBJ1-2; a weak D match, TRBD1 (5 bases). Trimming cost V 2 bases and J 4 bases, with 11 bases left between them. Germline-derived CDR1 and CDR2 are SNHLY and FYNNEI. The CDR3 extends over 14 amino acids. CDR3 nucleotides: TGTGCCAGCAGTGAATCGCGGGACGGCTATGGCTACACCTTC. It codes for CASSESRDGYGYTF.

The chain combines TRBV3-1 with TRBJ2-7; a weak D match, TRBD2 (6 bases). V lost 4 bases and J 2 bases, leaving 15 bases between the germline ends. The CDR3 totals 15 residues. Per germline, CDR1 LGHDT and CDR2 YNNKEL (reference sequence). The CDR3 DNA follows: TGTGCCAGCAGCCGTACCGGGAGCGCGACCTACGAGCAGTACTTC. Protein product: CASSRTGSATYEQYF.

The rearrangement joins TRBV9 to TRBJ1-5, with 7 bases identical to TRBD1. This CDR3 region has 15 residues. The J segment lost 4 bases and the V segment lost 0 bases, leaving 4 bases of the junction unmatched. Germline V gives CDR1 SGDLS, CDR2 YYNGEE. The CDR3 reads CASSVGQGENQPQHF. The CDR3, as DNA: TGTGCCAGCAGCGTAGGACAGGGAGAGAATCAGCCCCAGCATTTT. The full variable domain, rest sourced from reference TRBV9 and TRBJ1-5, is DSGVTQTPKHLITATGQRVTLRCSPRSGDLSVYWYQQSLDQGLQFLIQYYNGEERAKGNILERFSAQQFPDLHSELNLSSLELGDSALYFCASSVGQGENQPQHFGDGTRLSIL.

The chain recombines TRBV10-3 with TRBJ2-2; 7 positions match TRBD1. The CDR3 spans 16 residues. CDR1 and CDR2 from the germline V gene are ENHRY and SYGVKD. The V gene end was trimmed by 4 bases and the J gene end by 2 bases; junction bases not matched to a gene: 7. In nucleotides, the CDR3 is TGTGCCATCAGTGTTACAGGGGACCTTAACACCGGGGAGCTGTTTTTT. Its protein product is CAISVTGDLNTGELFF.

This clonotype was recorded a few times. The chain employs TRBV13 and TRBJ2-7; a weak D match, TRBD2 (5 bases). CDR1 is PRHDT, CDR2 FYEKMQ, per germline (reference sequence). Trimming cost V 5 bases and J 6 bases, with 17 bases left between them. CDR3 size: 14 residues. The CDR3 is CASSPREYLGEQYF. DNA of the CDR3: TGTGCCAGCAGCCCGAGGGAATACCTGGGCGAGCAGTACTTC. Based on the CDR3 plus reference TRBV13 and TRBJ2-7, the full variable domain is AAGVIQSPRHLIKEKRETATLKCYPIPRHDTVYWYQQGPGQDPQFLISFYEKMQSDKGSIPDRFSAQQFSDYHSELNMSSLELGDSALYFCASSPREYLGEQYFGPGTRLTVT.

The chain couples TRBV6-1 to TRBJ2-5; D is unresolved. The J call may be incorrect, as the DNA end agrees better with TRBJ2-7. The CDR3 extends over 13 amino acids. Per the germline V gene, CDR1 is MNHNS and CDR2 is SASEGT. CDR3 DNA: TGTGCCAGCAGTGAAGTCTCGGTGGGCGAGCAGTACTTC. As protein: CASSEVSVGEQYF.

The V and J genes are TRBV5-5 and TRBJ2-3; D gene ambiguous. The length of the CDR3 is 16 residues. The ends were cut back, 2 bases at V and 2 bases at J, with 15 bases in the middle. CDR1 is SGHKS, CDR2 YYEKEE, per germline (reference sequence). The CDR3 loop reads CASSFSESPFTDTQYF. CDR3 sequence (DNA): TGTGCCAGCAGCTTTTCGGAATCCCCCTTCACAGATACGCAGTATTTT.

This clonotype was recorded many times. This sequence joins TRBV27 and TRBJ2-7; no firm D call. The V gene's germline CDR1 is MNHEY and CDR2 SMNVEV (reference sequence). Trimming shortened V by 8 bases and J by 0 bases, and 14 bases separated the two germline ends. This CDR3 contains 14 residues. The CDR3 sequence: CASSYTPSSYEQYF. CDR3 nucleotides: TGTGCCAGCTCATACACTCCGAGCTCCTACGAGCAGTACTTC.

The rearrangement uses TRBV28 and TRBJ2-7, with 12 positions matching TRBD1. Per the germline V gene, CDR1 is MDHEN and CDR2 is SYDVKM. The CDR3 loop spans 16 amino acids. The ends lost 0 bases at V and 5 bases at J; junction bases unmatched: 5. As DNA, the CDR3 is TGTGCCAGCAGTTTATGGAGAGGGACAGGGGGCAACGAGCAGTACTTC. Protein product: CASSLWRGTGGNEQYF.

The chain is built from TRBV30 and TRBJ2-7; D gene unclear. The CDR3 loop spans 12 amino acids. Trimming stripped 3 bases from V and 0 bases from J, with 6 bases between. CDR1 GTSNPN and CDR2 SVGIG come from the germline V gene (reference sequence). CDR3 amino acids: CAWRASSYEQYF. In DNA form, the CDR3 reads TGTGCCTGGAGGGCGAGCTCCTACGAGCAGTACTTC.